Shown below are 32 T cell receptor beta chains from a single sample sequenced in a study of control samples from healthy donors and cancer patients. Some clones are missing from TCRdb's copy, which holds only in-frame ones; the method was immunoSEQ multiplex PCR. The repertoire includes approximately 90,000 clones, about 87% of them detected once, and 13% to 15% sits in the top ten. Sequenced sample: blood. These receptors were obtained from a woman in her 70s in good health.

The chain uses TRBV15 and TRBJ2-1; 11 bases map to TRBD2. Germline CDR1 LNHNV, CDR2 YYDKDF (reference sequence). The V gene end was trimmed by 3 bases and the J gene end by 10 bases; junction bases not matched to a gene: 14. There are 17 residues in the CDR3. The CDR3, as DNA: TGTGCCACCAGCAGGGATGGACAGGGACTAGCGGCTGGGGAGCAGTTCTTC. Protein: CATSRDGQGLAAGEQFF.

The V and J genes are TRBV24-1 and TRBJ2-3; D unclear. Trimming pared 6 bases from V and 5 bases from J, leaving 14 bases between. The CDR3 loop spans 14 amino acids. Per germline, CDR1 KGHDR and CDR2 SFDVKD. The DNA of the CDR3 is TGTGCCACCAGTTCTAGACTTTTAGGAGATACGCAGTATTTT. Protein: CATSSRLLGDTQYF.

The V gene is TRBV5-1, the J gene TRBJ1-1, with TRBD1 as a possible D gene (5 bases). V dropped 6 bases and J dropped 0 bases, with 18 bases sitting between them. This CDR3 is built from 16 residues. Germline lookup yields CDR1 SGHRS and CDR2 YFSETQ. The CDR3 nucleotides read TGCGCCAGCAAACGAGACGAGGGGTTAGTGAACACTGAAGCTTTCTTT. Encoded protein: CASKRDEGLVNTEAFF.

This clone has a handful of counts. J is TRBJ2-5 and V is TRBV24-1; a possible D gene is TRBD1 (7 bases). Trimming took off 1 base at V and 5 bases at J, with 19 bases between the two ends. This CDR3 has 17 residues. CDR1 and CDR2 from the germline V gene are KGHDR and SFDVKD. The CDR3 DNA reads as TGTGCCACCAGTGATTTTCCCGCAGGGGGACTCGCGGAGACCCAGTACTTC. Residues: CATSDFPAGGLAETQYF.

This clone was seen a single time. This sequence joins TRBV9 and TRBJ1-1; D is uncertain. The V end lost 4 bases, the J end lost 1 base, and 11 bases lay between the germline ends. Looked up from germline, CDR1 is SGDLS and CDR2 is YYNGEE. The CDR3 extends over 14 amino acids. CDR3 sequence (DNA): TGTGCCAGCAGCCCCCTCCGCGGGAACACTGAAGCTTTCTTT. It codes for CASSPLRGNTEAFF.

The CDR3 protein is CASSYSWDIGNTIYF. The CDR3 region has the DNA TGTGCCAGCAGCTATTCGTGGGACATCGGAAACACCATATATTTT. V usage is TRBV5-5 and J usage is TRBJ1-3; possibly TRBD1 for D (6 bases). The CDR3 totals 15 residues. V dropped 3 bases and J dropped 4 bases, with 14 bases sitting between them. Germline V gene lookup returns CDR1 SGHKS and CDR2 YYEKEE (reference sequence).

The chain is built from TRBV10-3 and TRBJ2-1; D perhaps matches TRBD2 (5 bases). Trimming pared 8 bases from V and 1 base from J, leaving 12 bases between. Germline CDR1 ENHRY, CDR2 SYGVKD. The CDR3 covers 14 residues. The CDR3 spells CAISEVSSYNEQFF. CDR3 in DNA: TGTGCCATCTCGGAGGTCTCTTCCTACAATGAGCAGTTCTTC.

V is TRBV29-1 and J is TRBJ2-1, with TRBD2 identical over 9 bases. Germline CDR1 reads SQVTM; CDR2 reads ANQGSEA. This CDR3 has 14 amino acids. With 7 bases clipped from V and 0 bases from J, the junction kept 4 bases outside the gene matches. This CDR3 reads CSAGLATSYNEQFF. The CDR3 DNA reads as TGCAGCGCTGGACTAGCGACCTCCTACAATGAGCAGTTCTTC.

This clone showed up just a few times. The chain uses TRBV6-6 and TRBJ2-7; D is uncertain. The length of the CDR3 is 13 residues. CDR1 and CDR2 (germline): MNHNY, SVGAGI (reference sequence). V was cut by 2 bases and J by 4 bases, with 9 bases left in between. CDR3 sequence (DNA): TGTGCCAGCAGTTACGCGACTGAGTACGAGCAGTACTTC. This sequence encodes CASSYATEYEQYF.

This clone was observed a single time. The rearrangement joins TRBV11-2 to TRBJ1-2; possible D gene TRBD1, 5 bases. Trimming removed 2 bases at V and 7 bases at J, with 14 bases between. This CDR3 is 14 amino acids long. In germline, CDR1 is SGHAT, CDR2 FQNNGV. Here the CDR3 reads CASSLQAGGVGYTF. The DNA of the CDR3 is TGTGCCAGCAGCTTACAGGCGGGGGGTGTTGGCTACACCTTC.

V gene TRBV7-9 combines with J gene TRBJ1-4; 9 nucleotides align to TRBD1. Germline lookup yields CDR1 SEHNR and CDR2 FQNEAQ (reference sequence). V dropped 3 bases and J dropped 5; count of bases not matched to a gene: 4. The CDR3 contains 15 residues. CDR3 nucleotides: TGTGCCAGCAGCTTCCAGACAGGGGGGAATGAAAAACTGTTTTTT. Protein product: CASSFQTGGNEKLFF.

This rearrangement joins TRBV27 to TRBJ1-3; D not resolved. Germline loops: CDR1 MNHEY, CDR2 SMNVEV (reference sequence). The V end was cut by 6 bases, the J end by 3 bases, with 12 bases between. The CDR3 has 14 amino acids. CDR3 sequence reads: CASSPGGSGNTIYF. The CDR3 nucleotides are TGTGCCAGCAGCCCCGGAGGCAGTGGAAACACCATATATTTT.

V gene TRBV28 combines with J gene TRBJ1-2; D perhaps matches TRBD1 (5 bases). CDR1 is MDHEN, CDR2 SYDVKM, per germline. This CDR3 has 15 residues. V was trimmed by 8 bases and J by 4 bases, leaving 20 bases between them. The CDR3 loop reads CASHGGMGSFYGYTF. The CDR3, as DNA: TGTGCCAGCCATGGGGGGATGGGGTCCTTCTATGGCTACACCTTC.

The gene calls are TRBV5-5 and TRBJ2-7; tentative D call: TRBD2 (5 bases). The CDR3 has 14 amino acids. Germline V gives CDR1 SGHKS, CDR2 YYEKEE (reference sequence). V shed 2 bases and J shed 4 bases, with 13 bases lying between them. For the CDR3, the DNA is TGTGCCAGCAGCTTTCGTCCGGGGAGTTACGAGCAGTACTTC. Protein sequence: CASSFRPGSYEQYF.

By sample share, this clone is medium-sized (0.01 to 0.1%). This chain joins TRBV10-3 and TRBJ2-1; 8 bases line up with TRBD2. V lost 6 bases and J lost 5; bases outside the gene matches: 0. CDR1 and CDR2 from the germline V gene are ENHRY and SYGVKD. This CDR3 region has 12 residues. This chain's CDR3 is CAIRGLDNEQFF. The CDR3 coding sequence is TGTGCCATCAGGGGACTAGACAATGAGCAGTTCTTC.

The chain joins TRBV5-1 to TRBJ2-7, with 11 positions matching TRBD2. Germline V gene lookup returns CDR1 SGHRS and CDR2 YFSETQ. V was pared by 3 bases and J by 4 bases, with 9 bases of the junction left unmatched. CDR3 length: 16 amino acids. In nucleotides, the CDR3 is TGCGCCAGCAGCTCACTCGGGCTAGCGGGGGGTTACGAGCAGTACTTC. The encoded protein is CASSSLGLAGGYEQYF.

The chain is built from TRBV6-5 and TRBJ1-1; TRBD1 agrees at 10 bases. Losses at the gene ends were 7 bases for V and 1 base for J; bases not matched to a gene: 3. Germline CDR1 is MNHEY and CDR2 is SVGAGI. The CDR3 has 14 residues. This chain's CDR3 is CASTRTGGNTEAFF. CDR3 DNA sequence: TGTGCCAGCACCAGGACAGGGGGGAACACTGAAGCTTTCTTT.

V and J are TRBV3-1 (or the pseudogene TRBV3-2) and TRBJ1-2; possible D gene TRBD1, 5 bases. V lost 0 bases and J 6 bases, leaving 14 bases between the germline ends. Germline CDR1 LGHDT, CDR2 YNNKEL (reference sequence). The CDR3 contains 15 residues. The CDR3 here is CASSQEGQGRNGYTF. The CDR3 nucleotides are TGTGCCAGCAGCCAAGAGGGCCAGGGAAGAAATGGCTACACCTTC.

The chain uses TRBV28 and TRBJ2-5; D gene uncertain. The CDR3 length is 13 residues. Trimming shortened V by 4 bases and J by 6 bases, and 12 bases separated the two germline ends. The germline V gene encodes CDR1 MDHEN and CDR2 SYDVKM. The DNA for the CDR3 is TGTGCCAGCAGTTCACCCCCCCCGCAGACCCAGTACTTC. It yields the protein CASSSPPPQTQYF.

CDR3 protein: CASSETGGYNYGYTF. CDR3 bases: TGTGCCAGCAGCGAGACTGGTGGTTACAACTATGGCTACACCTTC. The chain joins TRBV9 to TRBJ1-2; D gene uncertain. Germline values: CDR1 SGDLS, CDR2 YYNGEE. Trimming left V 3 bases short and J 2 bases short, with 14 bases between. There are 15 residues in the CDR3. The whole variable domain, remainder taken from reference TRBV9 and TRBJ1-2, is DSGVTQTPKHLITATGQRVTLRCSPRSGDLSVYWYQQSLDQGLQFLIQYYNGEERAKGNILERFSAQQFPDLHSELNLSSLELGDSALYFCASSETGGYNYGYTFGSGTRLTVV.

The rearrangement uses TRBV5-1 and TRBJ2-5; D might be TRBD1 (6 bases). The V and J ends lost 4 bases and 2 bases respectively, with 15 bases between them. Germline lookup yields CDR1 SGHRS and CDR2 YFSETQ. The CDR3 spans 15 residues. The CDR3 DNA sequence: TGCGCCAGCAGCCACGGACAGTTAGCTCAAGAGACCCAGTACTTC. Translation gives CASSHGQLAQETQYF. Based on the CDR3 plus reference TRBV5-1 and TRBJ2-5, the full variable domain is KAGVTQTPRYLIKTRGQQVTLSCSPISGHRSVSWYQQTPGQGLQFLFEYFSETQRNKGNFPGRFSGRQFSNSRSEMNVSTLELGDSALYLCASSHGQLAQETQYFGPGTRLLVL.

The chain uses TRBV5-4 and TRBJ2-1; D call uncertain. V gave up 3 bases and J gave up 0 bases, with 10 bases separating them. Per the germline V gene, CDR1 is SGHNT and CDR2 is YYREEE (reference sequence). The CDR3 extends over 15 amino acids. CDR3 loop: CASSSDWSSYNEQFF. DNA of the CDR3: TGTGCCAGCAGCTCTGACTGGAGCTCCTACAATGAGCAGTTCTTC.

The genes are TRBV12-3 or TRBV12-4 and TRBJ1-3; D uncertain. The CDR3 is 12 residues long. V was cut by 1 base and J by 7 bases, with 5 bases left in between. CDR3 nucleotides: TGTGCCAGCAGTTTAGGTGGGAACACCATATATTTT. Translated, it gives CASSLGGNTIYF.

The V and J genes are TRBV7-2 and TRBJ1-5; D is possibly TRBD1 (5 bases). The CDR3 is made up of 12 amino acids. CDR1 SGHTA and CDR2 FQGNSA come from the germline V gene. Trimming took 8 bases from V and 1 from J, leaving 6 bases between them. CDR3 in DNA: TGTGCCAGCGGGGACAGCAATCAGCCCCAGCATTTT. It yields the protein CASGDSNQPQHF.

This clone appeared once. The chain uses TRBV5-4 and TRBJ1-3, with TRBD1 identical over 8 bases. This CDR3 has 14 amino acids. CDR1 SGHNT and CDR2 YYREEE come from the germline V gene (reference sequence). V gave up 4 bases and J gave up 2 bases; unmatched junction bases: 2. CDR3 sequence: CASSLTGAGNTIYF. For the CDR3, the DNA is TGTGCCAGCAGCCTGACAGGGGCTGGAAACACCATATATTTT.

The chain is built from TRBV20-1 and TRBJ2-7, with 9 bases aligning to TRBD2. Germline V lookup: CDR1 DFQATT, CDR2 SNEGSKA (reference sequence). This CDR3 has 14 residues. Trimming removed 3 bases from V and 3 bases from J; junction bases left unmatched: 6. CDR3 nucleotide sequence: TGCAGTGCTAGTTTGCTAGCGGGGCACTACGAGCAGTACTTC. Amino acid sequence: CSASLLAGHYEQYF.

The chain couples TRBV5-6 to TRBJ1-1; D is uncertain. CDR3 length: 16 amino acids. V was shortened by 0 bases and J by 1 base, with 13 bases between the two germline ends. The germline V gene encodes CDR1 SGHDT and CDR2 YYEEEE. The CDR3 loop is CASSLGVWGANTEAFF. As DNA, the CDR3 is TGTGCCAGCAGCTTGGGGGTGTGGGGAGCGAACACTGAAGCTTTCTTT. Full variable domain (rest looked up from reference TRBV5-6 and TRBJ1-1): DAGVTQSPTHLIKTRGQQVTLRCSPKSGHDTVSWYQQALGQGPQFIFQYYEEEERQRGNFPDRFSGHQFPNYSSELNVNALLLGDSALYLCASSLGVWGANTEAFFGQGTRLTVV.

This sequence joins TRBV2 and TRBJ2-1; TRBD1 is a possible D gene (5 bases). This CDR3 comprises 14 residues. The germline V and J ends were trimmed by 4 bases and 2 bases, with 9 bases remaining between them. CDR1 and CDR2 from the germline V gene are SNHLY and FYNNEI. The CDR3 loop reads CASSGQPPYNEQFF. CDR3 nucleotide sequence: TGTGCCAGCAGTGGACAGCCGCCCTACAATGAGCAGTTCTTC.

The chain joins TRBV19 to TRBJ2-5; D remains unclear. V gave up 6 bases and J gave up 5 bases, with 7 bases separating them. The V gene's germline CDR1 is LNHDA and CDR2 SQIVND (reference sequence). This CDR3 is 11 amino acids long. CDR3 coding DNA: TGTGCCAGTAGAGTAGGCGAGACCCAGTACTTC. This codes for CASRVGETQYF.

Worth noting for this clone: One end of the junction varies from germline; a read error may be responsible. J is TRBJ2-5 and V is TRBV28; D gene ambiguous. There are 12 residues in the CDR3. Germline V gene data show CDR1 as MDHEN and CDR2 as SYDVKM. The CDR3 reads CASSLTVVGNHF. The CDR3 bases are TGTGCCAGCAGTTTAACCGTCGTAGGGAACCACTTC. Filled out from reference TRBV28 and TRBJ2-5, the complete variable domain reads DVKVTQSSRYLVKRTGEKVFLECVQDMDHENMFWYRQDPGLGLRLIYFSYDVKMKEKGDIPEGYSVSREKKERFSLILESASTNQTSMYLCASSLTVVGNHFGPGTRLLVL.

The genes are TRBV7-2 and TRBJ2-7, with D possibly TRBD1 on 6 matching bases. Germline CDR1 SGHTA, CDR2 FQGNSA. Trimming took off 2 bases at V and 1 base at J, with 12 bases between the two ends. This CDR3 is 15 amino acids long. This chain's CDR3 is CASSLPQGRSYEQYF. Written as DNA, the CDR3 is TGTGCCAGCAGCTTACCACAGGGTCGGTCCTACGAGCAGTACTTC.

The chain couples TRBV19 to TRBJ1-5; D perhaps matches TRBD1 (5 bases). Germline V CDR1 and CDR2: LNHDA, SQIVND (reference sequence). The CDR3 is made up of 14 amino acids. Trimming took 7 bases from V and 0 from J, leaving 10 bases between them. CDR3 protein: CASTGESSNQPQHF. The CDR3, as DNA: TGTGCCAGTACGGGGGAATCTAGCAATCAGCCCCAGCATTTT.